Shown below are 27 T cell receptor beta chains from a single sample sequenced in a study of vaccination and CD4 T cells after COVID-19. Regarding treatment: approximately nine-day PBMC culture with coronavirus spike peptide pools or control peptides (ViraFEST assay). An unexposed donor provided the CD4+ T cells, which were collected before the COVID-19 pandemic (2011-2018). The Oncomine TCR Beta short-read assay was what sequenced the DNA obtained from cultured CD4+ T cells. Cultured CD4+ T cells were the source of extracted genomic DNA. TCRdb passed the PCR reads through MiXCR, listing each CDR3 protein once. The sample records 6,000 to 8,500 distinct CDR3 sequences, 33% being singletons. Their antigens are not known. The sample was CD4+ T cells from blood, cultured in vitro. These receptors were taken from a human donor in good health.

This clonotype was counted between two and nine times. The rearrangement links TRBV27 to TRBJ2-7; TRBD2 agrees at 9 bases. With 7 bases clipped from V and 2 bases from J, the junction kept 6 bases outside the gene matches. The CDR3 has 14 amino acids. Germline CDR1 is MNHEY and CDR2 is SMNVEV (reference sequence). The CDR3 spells CASTGAGGTYEQYF. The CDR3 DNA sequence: TGTGCCAGCACGGGGGCGGGAGGGACCTACGAGCAGTACTTC.

The CDR3 DNA reads as TGCAGCGTCCACCTGGGGCTGAACACTGAAGCTTTCTTT. Translated: CSVHLGLNTEAFF. The gene calls are TRBV29-1 and TRBJ1-1, with D perhaps matching TRBD1 (5 bases). Germline loops: CDR1 SQVTM, CDR2 ANQGSEA. This CDR3 has 13 residues. The V end lost 6 bases, the J end lost 0 bases, and 11 bases lay between the germline ends.

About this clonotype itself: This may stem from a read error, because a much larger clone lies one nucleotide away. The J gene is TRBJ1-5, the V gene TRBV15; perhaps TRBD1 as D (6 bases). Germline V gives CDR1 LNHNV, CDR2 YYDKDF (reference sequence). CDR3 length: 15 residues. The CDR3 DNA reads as TGTGCCACCGGCAGAGGGGGGGGCAGCAATCAGCCCCAGCATTTT. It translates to CATGRGGGSNQPQHF.

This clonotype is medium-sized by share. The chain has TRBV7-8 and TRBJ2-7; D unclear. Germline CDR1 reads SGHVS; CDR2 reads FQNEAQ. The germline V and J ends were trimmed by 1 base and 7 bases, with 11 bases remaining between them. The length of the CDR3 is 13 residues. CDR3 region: CASSLGAEWEQYF. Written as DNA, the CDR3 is TGTGCCAGCAGCTTAGGTGCTGAGTGGGAGCAGTACTTC. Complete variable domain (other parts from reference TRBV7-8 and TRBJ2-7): GAGVSQSPRYKVAKRGQDVALRCDPISGHVSLFWYQQALGQGPEFLTYFQNEAQLDKSGLPSDRFFAERPEGSVSTLKIQRTQQEDSAVYLCASSLGAEWEQYFGPGTRLTVT.

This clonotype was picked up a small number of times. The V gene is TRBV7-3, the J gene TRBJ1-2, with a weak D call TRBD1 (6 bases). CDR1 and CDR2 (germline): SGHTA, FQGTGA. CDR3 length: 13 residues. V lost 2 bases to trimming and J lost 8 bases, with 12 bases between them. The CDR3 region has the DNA TGTGCCAGCAGCTTAGGGGCAGGGGACGGCTACACCTTC. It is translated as CASSLGAGDGYTF. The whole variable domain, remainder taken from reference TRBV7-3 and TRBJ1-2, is GAGVSQTPSNKVTEKGKYVELRCDPISGHTALYWYRQSLGQGPEFLIYFQGTGAADDSGLPNDRFFAVRPEGSVSTLKIQRTERGDSAVYLCASSLGAGDGYTFGSGTRLTVV.

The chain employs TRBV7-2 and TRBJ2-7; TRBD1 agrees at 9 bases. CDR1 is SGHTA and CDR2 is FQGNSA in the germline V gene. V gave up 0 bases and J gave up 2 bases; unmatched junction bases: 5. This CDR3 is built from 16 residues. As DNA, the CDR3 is TGTGCCAGCAGCTTAGCTCCGGGACAGGGACCCTACGAGCAGTACTTC. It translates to CASSLAPGQGPYEQYF. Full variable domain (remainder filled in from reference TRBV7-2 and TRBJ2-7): GAGVSQSPSNKVTEKGKDVELRCDPISGHTALYWYRQSLGQGLEFLIYFQGNSAPDKSGLPSDRFSAERTGGSVSTLTIQRTQQEDSAVYLCASSLAPGQGPYEQYFGPGTRLTVT.

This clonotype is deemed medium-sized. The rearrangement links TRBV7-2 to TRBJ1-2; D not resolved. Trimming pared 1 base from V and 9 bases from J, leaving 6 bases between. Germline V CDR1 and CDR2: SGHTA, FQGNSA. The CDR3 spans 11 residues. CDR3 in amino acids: CASSLVESYTF. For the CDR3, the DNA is TGTGCCAGCAGCTTAGTCGAGAGCTACACCTTC.

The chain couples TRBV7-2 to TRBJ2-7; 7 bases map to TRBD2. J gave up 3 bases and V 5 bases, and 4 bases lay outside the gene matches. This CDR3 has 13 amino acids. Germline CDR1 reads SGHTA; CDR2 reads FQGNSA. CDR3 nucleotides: TGTGCCAGCAGCCGACAGCGGGACTACGAGCAGTACTTC. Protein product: CASSRQRDYEQYF. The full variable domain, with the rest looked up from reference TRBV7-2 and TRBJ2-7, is GAGVSQSPSNKVTEKGKDVELRCDPISGHTALYWYRQSLGQGLEFLIYFQGNSAPDKSGLPSDRFSAERTGGSVSTLTIQRTQQEDSAVYLCASSRQRDYEQYFGPGTRLTVT.

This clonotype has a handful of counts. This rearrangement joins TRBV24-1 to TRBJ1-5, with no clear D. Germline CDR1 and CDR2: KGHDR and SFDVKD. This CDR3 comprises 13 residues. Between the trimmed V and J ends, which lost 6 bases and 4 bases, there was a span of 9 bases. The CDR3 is CATSSPGNQPQHF. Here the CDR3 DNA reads TGTGCCACCAGTTCACCTGGAAATCAGCCCCAGCATTTT.

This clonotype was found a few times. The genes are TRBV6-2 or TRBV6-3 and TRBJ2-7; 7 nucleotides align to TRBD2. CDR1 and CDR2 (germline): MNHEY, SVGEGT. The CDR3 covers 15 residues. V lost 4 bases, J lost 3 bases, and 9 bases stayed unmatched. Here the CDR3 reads CASSSGGSGNYEQYF. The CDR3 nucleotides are TGTGCCAGCAGTTCGGGAGGTAGCGGCAACTACGAGCAGTACTTC.

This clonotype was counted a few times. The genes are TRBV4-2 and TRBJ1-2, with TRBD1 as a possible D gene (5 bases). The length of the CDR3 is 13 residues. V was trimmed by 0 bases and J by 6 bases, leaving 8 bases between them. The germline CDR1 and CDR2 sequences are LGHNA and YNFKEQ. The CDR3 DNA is TGTGCCAGCAGCCAAGATTTAGGGGATGGCTACACCTTC. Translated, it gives CASSQDLGDGYTF.

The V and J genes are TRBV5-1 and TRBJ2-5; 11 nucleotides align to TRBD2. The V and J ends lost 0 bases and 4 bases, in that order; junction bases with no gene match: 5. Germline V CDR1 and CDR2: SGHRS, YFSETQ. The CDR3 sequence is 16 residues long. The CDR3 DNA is TGCGCCAGCAGCTTGGCCCTAGCGGGAGGTACAGAGACCCAGTACTTC. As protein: CASSLALAGGTETQYF.

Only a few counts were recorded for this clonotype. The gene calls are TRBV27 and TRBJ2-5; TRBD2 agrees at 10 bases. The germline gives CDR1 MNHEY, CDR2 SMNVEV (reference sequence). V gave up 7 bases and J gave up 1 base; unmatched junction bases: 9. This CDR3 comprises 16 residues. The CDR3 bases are TGTGCCAGCAAGGAGCTAGCGGGAGTAGTCCAAGAGACCCAGTACTTC. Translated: CASKELAGVVQETQYF.

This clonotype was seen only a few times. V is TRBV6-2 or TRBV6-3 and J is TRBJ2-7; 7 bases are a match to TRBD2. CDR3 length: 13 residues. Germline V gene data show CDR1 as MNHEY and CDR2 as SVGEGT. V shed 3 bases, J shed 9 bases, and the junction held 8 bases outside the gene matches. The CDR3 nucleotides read TGTGCCAGCAGTTATGGGACTATTAGAGTGCAGTACTTC. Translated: CASSYGTIRVQYF.

The CDR3 reads CASSYSSLAQFF. The CDR3 DNA reads as TGTGCCAGCAGTTACTCCTCGCTAGCGCAGTTCTTC. The V call is TRBV6-2 or TRBV6-3, the J call TRBJ2-1; possibly TRBD2 for D (5 bases). Germline values: CDR1 MNHEY, CDR2 SVGEGT. This CDR3 has 12 amino acids. The germline V and J ends were trimmed by 0 bases and 12 bases, with 9 bases remaining between them.

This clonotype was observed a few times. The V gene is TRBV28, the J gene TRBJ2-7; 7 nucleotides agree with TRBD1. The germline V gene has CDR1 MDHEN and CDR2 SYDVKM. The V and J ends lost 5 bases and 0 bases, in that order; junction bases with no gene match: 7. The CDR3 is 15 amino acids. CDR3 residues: CASSTQGTSSYEQYF. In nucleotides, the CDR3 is TGTGCCAGCAGTACACAGGGGACAAGCTCCTACGAGCAGTACTTC.

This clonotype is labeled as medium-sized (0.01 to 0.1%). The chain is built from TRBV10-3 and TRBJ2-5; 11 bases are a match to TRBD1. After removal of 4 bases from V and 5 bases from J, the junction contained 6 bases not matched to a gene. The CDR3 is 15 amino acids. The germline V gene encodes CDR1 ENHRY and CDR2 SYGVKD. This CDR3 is CAISGGTGGAETQYF. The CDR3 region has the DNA TGTGCCATCAGTGGTGGGACAGGGGGTGCTGAGACCCAGTACTTC.

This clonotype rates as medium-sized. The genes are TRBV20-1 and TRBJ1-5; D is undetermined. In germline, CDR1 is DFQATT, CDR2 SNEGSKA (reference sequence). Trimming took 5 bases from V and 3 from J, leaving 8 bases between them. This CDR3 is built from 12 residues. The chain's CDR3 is CSAGDFNQPQHF. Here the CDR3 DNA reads TGCAGTGCTGGGGATTTCAATCAGCCCCAGCATTTT.

The CDR3 spells CSVGQSYNEQFF. The CDR3 coding sequence is TGCAGCGTTGGACAGTCCTACAATGAGCAGTTCTTC. This sequence joins TRBV29-1 and TRBJ2-1, with D possibly TRBD1 on 5 matching bases. The CDR3 extends over 12 amino acids. Per germline, CDR1 SQVTM and CDR2 ANQGSEA. V dropped 4 bases and J dropped 1 base, with 5 bases sitting between them.

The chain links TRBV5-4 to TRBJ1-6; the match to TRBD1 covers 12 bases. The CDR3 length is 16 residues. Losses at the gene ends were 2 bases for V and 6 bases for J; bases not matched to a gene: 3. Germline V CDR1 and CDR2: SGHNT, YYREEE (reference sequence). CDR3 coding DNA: TGTGCCAGCAGCTTATGGGGACAGGGGGCTAATTCACCCCTCCACTTT. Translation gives CASSLWGQGANSPLHF.

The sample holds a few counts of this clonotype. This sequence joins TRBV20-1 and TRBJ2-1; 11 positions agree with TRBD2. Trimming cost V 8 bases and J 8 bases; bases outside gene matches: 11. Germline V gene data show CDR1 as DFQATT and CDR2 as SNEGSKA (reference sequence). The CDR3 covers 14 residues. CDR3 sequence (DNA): TGCAGTACGCCACGACTAGCGGGGAGGGATGAGCAGTTCTTC. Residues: CSTPRLAGRDEQFF.

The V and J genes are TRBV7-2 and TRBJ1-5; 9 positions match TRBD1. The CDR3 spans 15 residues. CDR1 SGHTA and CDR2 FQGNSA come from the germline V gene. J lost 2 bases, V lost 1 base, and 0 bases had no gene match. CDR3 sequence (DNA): TGTGCCAGCAGCTTAGACAGGGGGCGCAATCAGCCCCAGCATTTT. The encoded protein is CASSLDRGRNQPQHF.

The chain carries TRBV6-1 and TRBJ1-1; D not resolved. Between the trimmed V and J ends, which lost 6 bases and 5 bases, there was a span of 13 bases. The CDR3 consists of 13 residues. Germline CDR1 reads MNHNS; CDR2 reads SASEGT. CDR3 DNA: TGTGCCAGCAGGAACGCCGACCAGACTGAAGCTTTCTTT. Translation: CASRNADQTEAFF.

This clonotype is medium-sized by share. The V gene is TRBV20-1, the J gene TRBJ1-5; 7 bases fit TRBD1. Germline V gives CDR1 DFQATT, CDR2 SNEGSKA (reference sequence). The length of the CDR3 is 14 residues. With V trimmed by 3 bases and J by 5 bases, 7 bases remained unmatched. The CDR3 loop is CSASRTQGDQPQHF. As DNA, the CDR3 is TGCAGTGCTAGTCGAACCCAGGGGGATCAGCCCCAGCATTTT.

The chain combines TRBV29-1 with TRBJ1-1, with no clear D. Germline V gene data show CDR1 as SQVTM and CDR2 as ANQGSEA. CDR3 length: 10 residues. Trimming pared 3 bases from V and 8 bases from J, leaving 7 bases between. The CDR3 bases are TGCAGCGTTGAGATCCGAGAAGCTTTCTTT. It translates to CSVEIREAFF.

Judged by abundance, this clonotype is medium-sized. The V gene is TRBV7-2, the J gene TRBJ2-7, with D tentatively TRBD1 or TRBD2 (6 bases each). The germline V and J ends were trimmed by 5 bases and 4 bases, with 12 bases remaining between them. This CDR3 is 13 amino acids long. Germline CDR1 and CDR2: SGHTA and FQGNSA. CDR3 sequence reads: CASSQGTAYEQYF. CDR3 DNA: TGTGCCAGCAGCCAGGGGACTGCTTACGAGCAGTACTTC. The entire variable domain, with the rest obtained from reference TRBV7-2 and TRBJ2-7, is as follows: GAGVSQSPSNKVTEKGKDVELRCDPISGHTALYWYRQSLGQGLEFLIYFQGNSAPDKSGLPSDRFSAERTGGSVSTLTIQRTQQEDSAVYLCASSQGTAYEQYFGPGTRLTVT.

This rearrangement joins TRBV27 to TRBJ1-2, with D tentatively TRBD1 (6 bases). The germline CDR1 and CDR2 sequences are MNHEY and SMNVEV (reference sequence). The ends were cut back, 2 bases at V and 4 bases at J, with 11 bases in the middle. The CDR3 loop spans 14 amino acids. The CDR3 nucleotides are TGTGCCAGCAGTTTAGGGGGCTATCCCTATGGCTACACCTTC. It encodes CASSLGGYPYGYTF.